This entry features one T cell receptor (beta chain) sequence. The record originates from a study of blood T cell repertoires in COVID-19. Per the original data handling: Reference gene primer amplification gave estimated nucleated cell counts. TCRdb keeps only in-frame clones here, not all; method: immunoSEQ multiplex PCR. V, J and clone size derive from that table, while D and trimming were established from the DNA sequence. The table includes 200,000 to 250,000 clones, about 83% detected once. Deletions cut 6 bases from V and 5 bases from J, with 19 bases between. The CDR3 loop spans 15 amino acids. From germline, CDR1 is SNHLY and CDR2 FYNNEI.

This TCR derives from a human donor in a cohort sampled during active COVID-19. The sample taken for sequencing was peripheral blood. The chain recombines TRBV2 with TRBJ2-5; D ambiguous. In DNA form, the CDR3 reads TGTGCCAGCAGACCGACCCAGCCTACCGGGGAGACCCAGTACTTC. Amino acids: CASRPTQPTGETQYF.